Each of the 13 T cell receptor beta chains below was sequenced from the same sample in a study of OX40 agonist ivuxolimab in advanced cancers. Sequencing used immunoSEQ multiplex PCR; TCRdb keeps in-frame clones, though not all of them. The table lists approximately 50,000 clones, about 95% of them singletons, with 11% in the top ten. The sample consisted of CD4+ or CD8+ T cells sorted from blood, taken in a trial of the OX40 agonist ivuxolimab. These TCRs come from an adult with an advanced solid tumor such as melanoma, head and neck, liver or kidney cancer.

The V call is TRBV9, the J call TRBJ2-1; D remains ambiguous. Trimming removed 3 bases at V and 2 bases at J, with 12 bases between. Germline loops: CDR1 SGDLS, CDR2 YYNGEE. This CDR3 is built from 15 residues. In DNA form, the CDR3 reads TGTGCCAGCAGCGCCGAAGGATATACCTACAATGAGCAGTTCTTC. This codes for CASSAEGYTYNEQFF.

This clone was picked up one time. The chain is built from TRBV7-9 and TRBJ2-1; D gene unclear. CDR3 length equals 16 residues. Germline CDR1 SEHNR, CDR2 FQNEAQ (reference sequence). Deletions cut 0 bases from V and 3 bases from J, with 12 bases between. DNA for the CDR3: TGTGCCAGCAGCTTAGCGCGGTATCCCGACTACAATGAGCAGTTCTTC. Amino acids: CASSLARYPDYNEQFF.

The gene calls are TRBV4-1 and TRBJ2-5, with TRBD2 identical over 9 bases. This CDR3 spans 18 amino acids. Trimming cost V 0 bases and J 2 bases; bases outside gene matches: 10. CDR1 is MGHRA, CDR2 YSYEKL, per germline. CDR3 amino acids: CASSQDGGRAPYQETQYF. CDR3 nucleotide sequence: TGCGCCAGCAGCCAAGATGGCGGGAGGGCCCCTTATCAAGAGACCCAGTACTTC.

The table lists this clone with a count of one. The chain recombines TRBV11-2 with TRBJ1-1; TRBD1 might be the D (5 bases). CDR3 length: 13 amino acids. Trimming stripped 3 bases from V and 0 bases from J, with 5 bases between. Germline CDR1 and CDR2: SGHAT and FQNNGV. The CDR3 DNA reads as TGTGCCAGCAGCTTGGGGCTGAACACTGAAGCTTTCTTT. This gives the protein CASSLGLNTEAFF.

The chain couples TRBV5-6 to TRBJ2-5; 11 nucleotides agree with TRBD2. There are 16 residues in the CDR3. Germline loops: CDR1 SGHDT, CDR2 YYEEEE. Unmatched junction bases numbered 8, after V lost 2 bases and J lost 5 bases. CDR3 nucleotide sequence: TGTGCCAGCAGCTTCCTTCTAGCGGGAGGTCGGGAGACCCAGTACTTC. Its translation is CASSFLLAGGRETQYF.

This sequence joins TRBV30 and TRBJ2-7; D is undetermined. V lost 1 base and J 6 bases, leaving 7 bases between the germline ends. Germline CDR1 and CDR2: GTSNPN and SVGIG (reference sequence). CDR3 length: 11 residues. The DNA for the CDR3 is TGTGCCTGGAGTGCAACATCCGAGCAGTACTTC. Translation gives CAWSATSEQYF.

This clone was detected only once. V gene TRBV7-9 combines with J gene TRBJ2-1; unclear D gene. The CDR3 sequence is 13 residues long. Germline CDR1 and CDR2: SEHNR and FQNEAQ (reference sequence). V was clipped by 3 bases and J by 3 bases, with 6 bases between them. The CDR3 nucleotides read TGTGCCAGCAGCTTTGGCTACTACAATGAGCAGTTCTTC. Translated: CASSFGYYNEQFF.

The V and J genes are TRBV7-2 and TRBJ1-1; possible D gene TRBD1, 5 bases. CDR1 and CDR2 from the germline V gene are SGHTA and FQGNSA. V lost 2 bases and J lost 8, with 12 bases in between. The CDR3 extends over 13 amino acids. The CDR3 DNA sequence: TGTGCCAGCAGCTTAATCCGGGGCAGCGAAGCTTTCTTT. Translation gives CASSLIRGSEAFF.

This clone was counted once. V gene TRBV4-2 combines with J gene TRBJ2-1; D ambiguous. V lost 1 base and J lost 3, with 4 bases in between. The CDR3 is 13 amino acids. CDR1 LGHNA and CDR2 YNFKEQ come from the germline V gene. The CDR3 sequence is CASSQGLYNEQFF. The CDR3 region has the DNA TGTGCCAGCAGCCAAGGCCTCTACAATGAGCAGTTCTTC.

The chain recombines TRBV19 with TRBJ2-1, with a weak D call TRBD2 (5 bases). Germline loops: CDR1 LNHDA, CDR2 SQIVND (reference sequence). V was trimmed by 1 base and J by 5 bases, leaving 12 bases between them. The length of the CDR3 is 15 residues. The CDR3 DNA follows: TGTGCCAGTAGTATAGGAGGACTTCCAAACAATGAGCAGTTCTTC. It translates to CASSIGGLPNNEQFF.

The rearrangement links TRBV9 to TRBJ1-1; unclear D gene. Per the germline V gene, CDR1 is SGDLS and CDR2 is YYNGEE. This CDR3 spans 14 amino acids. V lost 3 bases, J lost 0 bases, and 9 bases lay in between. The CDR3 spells CASSAGRLNTEAFF. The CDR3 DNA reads TGTGCCAGCAGCGCGGGCCGATTGAACACTGAAGCTTTCTTT. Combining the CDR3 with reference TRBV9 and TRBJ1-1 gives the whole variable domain DSGVTQTPKHLITATGQRVTLRCSPRSGDLSVYWYQQSLDQGLQFLIQYYNGEERAKGNILERFSAQQFPDLHSELNLSSLELGDSALYFCASSAGRLNTEAFFGQGTRLTVV.

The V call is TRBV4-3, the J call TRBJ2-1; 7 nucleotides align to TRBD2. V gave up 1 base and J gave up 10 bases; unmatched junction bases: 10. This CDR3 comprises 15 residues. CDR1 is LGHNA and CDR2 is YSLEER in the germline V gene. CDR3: CASSQGGGTIQEQFF. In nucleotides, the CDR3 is TGCGCCAGCAGCCAAGGGGGCGGGACTATCCAGGAGCAGTTCTTC.

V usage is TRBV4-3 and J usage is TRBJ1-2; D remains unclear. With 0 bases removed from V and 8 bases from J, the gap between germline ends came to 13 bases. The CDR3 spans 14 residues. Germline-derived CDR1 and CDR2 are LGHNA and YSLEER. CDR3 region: CASSQENTVEGYTF. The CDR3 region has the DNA TGCGCCAGCAGCCAAGAAAACACGGTGGAAGGCTACACCTTC.